The following is a T cell receptor (beta chain) sequence with its context. This sample was included in a study of T cell changes during pregnancy in multiple sclerosis. Per the germline V gene, CDR1 is LGHNA and CDR2 is YNFKEQ. Germline trimming cut 3 bases from V and 1 base from J; bases unmatched to any gene: 4. The CDR3 loop spans 15 amino acids. Generated by immunoSEQ multiplex PCR, the TCRdb table keeps only in-frame clones and is missing some. The repertoire holds 75,000 to 95,000 clones, with roughly 90% as singletons. V usage is TRBV4-2 and J usage is TRBJ2-7, with 9 bases lining up with TRBD1. This receptor was taken from a female donor with multiple sclerosis, enrolled in a pregnancy study. Specimen: peripheral blood, collected before pregnancy. CDR3 sequence reads: CASSQTGGGSYEQYF. CDR3 coding DNA: TGTGCCAGCAGCCAGACAGGGGGAGGATCCTACGAGCAGTACTTC.